One sample yielded the 11 T cell receptor beta chains listed below, sequenced in a study of blood T cell repertoires in COVID-19. The repertoire was sequenced with immunoSEQ multiplex PCR; TCRdb's copy has only in-frame clones and lacks some. This sample has about 46,000 clones, with 80% to 90% found just once. Sequencing was performed on peripheral blood. The receptor set was obtained from a human donor with active COVID-19. The donor label of this sample is uncertain.

The V call is TRBV3-1 (or the pseudogene TRBV3-2), the J call TRBJ2-3; 10 bases match TRBD2. CDR1 and CDR2 (germline): LGHDT, YNNKEL (reference sequence). CDR3 length: 19 amino acids. The trim removed 0 bases at V and 4 bases at J, leaving 13 bases unmatched. CDR3 sequence: CASSQENERGGSSPDTQYF. CDR3 nucleotide sequence: TGTGCCAGCAGCCAAGAAAACGAGCGGGGGGGCTCTTCCCCAGATACGCAGTATTTT.

The chain uses TRBV11-3 and TRBJ1-3; D may be TRBD1 (6 bases). The CDR3 sequence is 14 residues long. Germline V gene sequence: CDR1 SGHNT, CDR2 YENEEA. V lost 5 bases and J lost 1, with 9 bases in between. The CDR3 nucleotides read TGTGCCAGCAGCCCACAGGGTTCTGGAAACACCATATATTTT. It encodes CASSPQGSGNTIYF.

This sequence joins TRBV5-1 and TRBJ2-3; 9 bases agree with TRBD1. This CDR3 is 14 amino acids long. With V trimmed by 0 bases and J by 8 bases, 4 bases remained unmatched. The germline V gene encodes CDR1 SGHRS and CDR2 YFSETQ. In DNA form, the CDR3 reads TGCGCCAGCAGCTTGGGGACAGGGGATGGTACGCAGTATTTT. It codes for CASSLGTGDGTQYF.

The rearrangement uses TRBV3-1 (or the pseudogene TRBV3-2) and TRBJ1-2; TRBD1 might be the D (5 bases). Looked up from germline, CDR1 is LGHDT and CDR2 is YNNKEL (reference sequence). Trimming stripped 4 bases from V and 5 bases from J, with 17 bases between. The CDR3 covers 15 residues. CDR3 DNA sequence: TGTGCCAGCAGCCCGAGACAGCAGCCCTCTTATGGCTACACCTTC. This encodes CASSPRQQPSYGYTF.

This sequence joins TRBV15 and TRBJ2-3, with TRBD2 identical over 11 bases. From germline, CDR1 is LNHNV and CDR2 YYDKDF (reference sequence). This CDR3 is built from 16 residues. V trimming: 3 bases; J trimming: 3 bases; junction bases outside the gene matches: 5. The CDR3 nucleotides read TGTGCCACCAGCAGGCCTAGACTAGCGGGAACAGATACGCAGTATTTT. Translating it yields CATSRPRLAGTDTQYF.

The chain has TRBV10-3 and TRBJ2-7; D is uncertain. Germline V gene sequence: CDR1 ENHRY, CDR2 SYGVKD. Trimming cost V 2 bases and J 1 base, with 12 bases left between them. This CDR3 is built from 15 residues. This chain's CDR3 is CAISEPSFGSYEQYF. DNA for the CDR3: TGTGCCATCAGTGAGCCCTCTTTCGGGTCCTACGAGCAGTACTTC.

V and J are TRBV29-1 and TRBJ2-5; 9 bases are shared with TRBD2. With V trimmed by 6 bases and J by 6 bases, 11 bases remained unmatched. The CDR3 spans 14 residues. Germline loops: CDR1 SQVTM, CDR2 ANQGSEA. CDR3: CSVGVAGGGKTQYF. The DNA of the CDR3 is TGCAGCGTCGGAGTGGCGGGAGGGGGGAAGACCCAGTACTTC.

The V gene is TRBV7-3, the J gene TRBJ1-3; no reliable D call. Germline V gene data show CDR1 as SGHTA and CDR2 as FQGTGA. This CDR3 contains 16 residues. V lost 5 bases, J lost 0 bases, and 14 bases lay in between. In DNA, the CDR3 is TGTGCCAGCAGCACCTGCAGGCCGAGCTCTGGAAACACCATATATTTT. This gives the protein CASSTCRPSSGNTIYF.

This chain uses TRBV3-1 (or the pseudogene TRBV3-2) with TRBJ1-2, with D perhaps matching TRBD1 (5 bases). Germline V gene data show CDR1 as LGHDT and CDR2 as YNNKEL (reference sequence). Trimming cost V 1 base and J 8 bases, with 11 bases left between them. The CDR3 has 13 residues. The CDR3 reads CASSQAQGGGYTF. The CDR3 coding sequence is TGTGCCAGCAGCCAAGCCCAGGGAGGGGGCTACACCTTC.

The J gene is TRBJ2-5, the V gene TRBV7-2; 9 nucleotides align to TRBD1. CDR3 size: 16 residues. The germline gives CDR1 SGHTA, CDR2 FQGNSA. The V gene end was trimmed by 5 bases and the J gene end by 5 bases; junction bases not matched to a gene: 12. The CDR3: CASSPRGTGMWETQYF. The CDR3, as DNA: TGTGCCAGCAGCCCTAGAGGGACAGGGATGTGGGAGACCCAGTACTTC.

This chain connects TRBV23-1 to TRBJ1-5; 8 nucleotides align to TRBD1. TRBV23-1 is an open reading frame whose function is uncertain. Losses at the gene ends were 8 bases for V and 0 bases for J; bases not matched to a gene: 15. The CDR3 spans 18 residues. DNA for the CDR3: TGCGCCAGCTGGCCCGGGACAGGAGACGGATTTAGCAATCAGCCCCAGCATTTT. Amino acids: CASWPGTGDGFSNQPQHF.